The 20 T cell receptor beta chains below come from one sample, sequenced in a study of blood T cell repertoires in COVID-19. Sequencing was performed with immunoSEQ multiplex PCR; in TCRdb, only in-frame clones are kept and a portion is missing. The table includes about 130,000 clones, roughly 90% detected once. The sequenced sample consisted of peripheral blood. These receptors were taken from a middle-aged man with active COVID-19.

The V and J genes are TRBV2 and TRBJ2-3; TRBD2 aligns across 8 bases. V gave up 2 bases and J gave up 5 bases; unmatched junction bases: 6. Germline CDR1 and CDR2: SNHLY and FYNNEI. CDR3 length equals 15 residues. As DNA, the CDR3 is TGTGCCAGCAGTGAAAGCGGGAGCTACGGAGATACGCAGTATTTT. Its translation is CASSESGSYGDTQYF.

V and J are TRBV5-4 and TRBJ2-3; 8 bases align to TRBD1. The CDR3 is made up of 14 amino acids. Germline lookup yields CDR1 SGHNT and CDR2 YYREEE (reference sequence). Losses at the gene ends were 4 bases for V and 4 bases for J; bases not matched to a gene: 5. CDR3 nucleotides: TGTGCCAGCAGCCTTGGACAGGGCCCAGATACGCAGTATTTT. The encoded protein is CASSLGQGPDTQYF.

The chain links TRBV11-2 to TRBJ2-2; D not resolved. Trimming took off 0 bases at V and 7 bases at J, with 6 bases between the two ends. This CDR3 contains 13 residues. Germline V CDR1 and CDR2: SGHAT, FQNNGV. CDR3 nucleotides: TGTGCCAGCAGCTTAGATCTATACGGGGAGCTGTTTTTT. Translation gives CASSLDLYGELFF.

The rearrangement uses TRBV5-6 and TRBJ2-7; 9 bases line up with TRBD1. Germline-derived CDR1 and CDR2 are SGHDT and YYEEEE. CDR3 length: 15 residues. V gave up 4 bases and J gave up 1 base; unmatched junction bases: 6. CDR3 loop: CASSARDRASYEQYF. CDR3 nucleotide sequence: TGTGCCAGCAGCGCCCGGGACAGGGCTTCCTACGAGCAGTACTTC. The variable domain in full, with the rest retrieved from reference TRBV5-6 and TRBJ2-7, is DAGVTQSPTHLIKTRGQQVTLRCSPKSGHDTVSWYQQALGQGPQFIFQYYEEEERQRGNFPDRFSGHQFPNYSSELNVNALLLGDSALYLCASSARDRASYEQYFGPGTRLTVT.

This chain connects TRBV10-3 to TRBJ1-2, with a weak D call TRBD1 (5 bases). V lost 7 bases and J 7 bases, leaving 16 bases between the germline ends. The CDR3 extends over 13 amino acids. The germline V gene encodes CDR1 ENHRY and CDR2 SYGVKD. Written as DNA, the CDR3 is TGTGCCATCACGTCAGGGTTAAACGTTGGCTACACCTTC. Encoded protein: CAITSGLNVGYTF.

The chain carries TRBV11-2 and TRBJ1-6; the match to TRBD1 covers 7 bases. The junction had 5 bases not matched to a gene; V was cut back by 6 bases and J by 6 bases. The CDR3 loop spans 14 amino acids. CDR1 and CDR2 (germline): SGHAT, FQNNGV. CDR3 in amino acids: CASRKGQSNSPLHF. CDR3 nucleotides: TGTGCCAGCAGAAAGGGACAGAGTAATTCACCCCTCCACTTT.

The V and J genes are TRBV5-5 and TRBJ2-1, with 13 nucleotides matching TRBD2. The germline V gene encodes CDR1 SGHKS and CDR2 YYEKEE (reference sequence). The CDR3 is 16 residues long. Trimming removed 2 bases from V and 3 bases from J; junction bases left unmatched: 2. DNA for the CDR3: TGTGCCAGCAGCTTCGGACTAGCGGGAGACTACAATGAGCAGTTCTTC. It translates to CASSFGLAGDYNEQFF.

The rearrangement links TRBV20-1 to TRBJ1-2; 9 nucleotides line up with TRBD1. This CDR3 is 14 amino acids long. The V gene's germline CDR1 is DFQATT and CDR2 SNEGSKA (reference sequence). Trimming removed 3 bases from V and 7 bases from J; junction bases left unmatched: 9. In DNA, the CDR3 is TGCAGTGCTAGTAGGGCACAGGGGGCTCTTGGCTACACCTTC. As protein: CSASRAQGALGYTF.

The V call is TRBV7-2, the J call TRBJ2-2; possible D gene TRBD2, 6 bases. V was pared by 3 bases and J by 0 bases, with 14 bases between. From germline, CDR1 is SGHTA and CDR2 FQGNSA. CDR3 length: 17 residues. The CDR3 region is CASSLGWGVANTGELFF. In nucleotides, the CDR3 is TGTGCCAGCAGCTTGGGTTGGGGGGTCGCGAACACCGGGGAGCTGTTTTTT.

This chain joins TRBV7-3 and TRBJ2-2; 7 bases agree with TRBD1. The V gene's germline CDR1 is SGHTA and CDR2 FQGTGA. The CDR3 is 14 amino acids. The V and J ends lost 6 bases and 4 bases, in that order; junction bases with no gene match: 5. The CDR3 sequence: CASRPDRVTGELFF. Here the CDR3 DNA reads TGTGCCAGCAGACCTGACAGGGTCACCGGGGAGCTGTTTTTT.

The rearrangement joins TRBV5-1 to TRBJ2-7; 11 bases agree with TRBD1. CDR3 length equals 16 residues. Germline V CDR1 and CDR2: SGHRS, YFSETQ. V was clipped by 0 bases and J by 0 bases; unmatched bases: 2. The CDR3 is CASSLDGTGGSYEQYV. The CDR3 DNA sequence: TGCGCCAGCAGCTTGGACGGGACAGGGGGCTCCTACGAGCAGTACGTC.

V usage is TRBV5-1 and J usage is TRBJ2-1, with 9 bases fitting TRBD2. Germline V lookup: CDR1 SGHRS, CDR2 YFSETQ. After removal of 2 bases from V and 7 bases from J, the junction contained 10 bases not matched to a gene. The CDR3 has 16 amino acids. The CDR3 nucleotides are TGCGCCAGCAGCTTTTCTCCGGGACTAGCAAGGAATGAGCAGTTCTTC. As protein: CASSFSPGLARNEQFF.

This chain uses TRBV28 with TRBJ1-5; tentatively, D is TRBD1 (5 bases). The CDR3 consists of 19 residues. The germline V gene encodes CDR1 MDHEN and CDR2 SYDVKM. Trimming shortened V by 6 bases and J by 0 bases, and 24 bases separated the two germline ends. CDR3 in DNA: TGTGCCAGCAGCTACCCGGGACTCACTTCGAGGGGTAGCAATCAGCCCCAGCATTTT. Amino acids: CASSYPGLTSRGSNQPQHF.

The chain couples TRBV11-2 to TRBJ1-1, with D possibly TRBD1 on 5 matching bases. The V gene's germline CDR1 is SGHAT and CDR2 FQNNGV. V shed 1 base and J shed 3 bases, with 15 bases lying between them. This CDR3 is 16 amino acids long. For the CDR3, the DNA is TGTGCCAGCAGCTTAGGCGCAGGGAGGATGGACACTGAAGCTTTCTTT. It codes for CASSLGAGRMDTEAFF.

A word on this clone: In the same sample, other DNA sequences code for this CDR3. The genes are TRBV7-3 and TRBJ2-7; a weak D match, TRBD1 (6 bases). This CDR3 is 13 amino acids long. CDR1 is SGHTA, CDR2 FQGTGA, per germline. The ends were cut back, 5 bases at V and 2 bases at J, with 10 bases in the middle. DNA of the CDR3: TGTGCCAGCAGCCCGGGACATACCTACGAGCAGTACTTC. Its translation: CASSPGHTYEQYF.

The chain combines TRBV24-1 with TRBJ2-3; 14 positions match TRBD2. The junction had 6 bases not matched to a gene; V was cut back by 2 bases and J by 3 bases. Germline V gives CDR1 KGHDR, CDR2 SFDVKD. The CDR3 totals 18 residues. Here the CDR3 DNA reads TGTGCCACCAGTGATTGGGGGGGGACTAGCGGGAGTACAGATACGCAGTATTTT. It specifies CATSDWGGTSGSTDTQYF.

The chain carries TRBV28 and TRBJ1-2; D possibly corresponds to TRBD1 (5 bases). The CDR3 length is 13 residues. The germline V and J ends were trimmed by 2 bases and 4 bases, with 8 bases remaining between them. Germline V lookup: CDR1 MDHEN, CDR2 SYDVKM. The CDR3 loop reads CASSLRQGYGYTF. The CDR3 DNA is TGTGCCAGCAGTTTACGGCAGGGCTATGGCTACACCTTC.

This sequence joins TRBV6-5 and TRBJ2-1; 12 bases are shared with TRBD2. Germline V CDR1 and CDR2: MNHEY, SVGAGI. After removal of 6 bases from V and 6 bases from J, the junction contained 6 bases not matched to a gene. The CDR3 spans 15 residues. The CDR3, as DNA: TGTGCCAGCAGACCGACTAGCGGGAGACTCAATGAGCAGTTCTTC. It codes for CASRPTSGRLNEQFF.

The CDR3 DNA is TGTGCCAGCAGCTTAGATCGGCAGGTGTATGGCTACACCTTC. Residues: CASSLDRQVYGYTF. The chain joins TRBV11-3 to TRBJ1-2, with no clear D. This CDR3 is 14 amino acids long. Trimming removed 0 bases from V and 5 bases from J, with 10 bases in between. Per germline, CDR1 SGHNT and CDR2 YENEEA.

This clone was detected once. The chain has TRBV27 and TRBJ1-5, with unresolved D. The CDR3 extends over 18 amino acids. The germline V and J ends were trimmed by 4 bases and 2 bases, with 21 bases remaining between them. The germline gives CDR1 MNHEY, CDR2 SMNVEV (reference sequence). CDR3 protein: CASSYAAGLGRGNQPQHF. For the CDR3, the DNA is TGTGCCAGCAGTTATGCGGCCGGCCTAGGTCGGGGCAATCAGCCCCAGCATTTT.